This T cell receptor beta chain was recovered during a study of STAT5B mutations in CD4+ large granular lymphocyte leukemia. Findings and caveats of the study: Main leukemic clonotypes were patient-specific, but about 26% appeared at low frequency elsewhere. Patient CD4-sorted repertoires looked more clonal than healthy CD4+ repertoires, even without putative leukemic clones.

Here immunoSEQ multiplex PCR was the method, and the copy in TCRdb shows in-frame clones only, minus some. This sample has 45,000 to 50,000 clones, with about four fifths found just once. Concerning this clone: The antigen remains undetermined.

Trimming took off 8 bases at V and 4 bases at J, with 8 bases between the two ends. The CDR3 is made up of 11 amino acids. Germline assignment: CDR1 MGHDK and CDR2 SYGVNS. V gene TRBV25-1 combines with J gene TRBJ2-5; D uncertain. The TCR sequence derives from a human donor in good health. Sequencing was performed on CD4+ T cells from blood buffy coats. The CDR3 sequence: CASGSRETQYF. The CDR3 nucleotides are TGTGCCAGCGGTTCGCGAGAGACCCAGTACTTC.